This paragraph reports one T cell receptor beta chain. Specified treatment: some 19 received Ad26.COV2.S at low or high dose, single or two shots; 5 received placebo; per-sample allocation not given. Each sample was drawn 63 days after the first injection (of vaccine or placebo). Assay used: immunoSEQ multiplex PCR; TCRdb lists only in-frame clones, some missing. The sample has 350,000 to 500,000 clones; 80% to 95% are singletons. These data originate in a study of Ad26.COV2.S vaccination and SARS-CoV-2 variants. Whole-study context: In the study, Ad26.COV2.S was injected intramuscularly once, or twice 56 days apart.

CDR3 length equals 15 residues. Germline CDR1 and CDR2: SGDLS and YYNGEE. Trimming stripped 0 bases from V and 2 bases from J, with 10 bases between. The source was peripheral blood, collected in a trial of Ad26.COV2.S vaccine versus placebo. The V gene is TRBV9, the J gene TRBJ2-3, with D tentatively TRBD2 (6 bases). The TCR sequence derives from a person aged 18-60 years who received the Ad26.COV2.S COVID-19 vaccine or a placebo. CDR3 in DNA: TGTGCCAGCAGCGTAGTGGCTAGCGCCACAGATACGCAGTATTTT. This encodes CASSVVASATDTQYF.